The 24 T cell receptor beta chains in this list originate from one sample, sequenced in a study of graft-versus-host responses after intestinal transplantation. The method was immunoSEQ multiplex PCR; TCRdb's version includes in-frame clones alone and lacks a portion of them. Among tens of thousands of clones listed, 83% were seen once. For these TCRs, the target antigens are not known. Sequenced here: unstimulated CD8+ T cells sorted from spleen or lymph node cells, sampled before intestinal transplant. All receptors come from a human donor who received an intestinal transplant.

J is TRBJ2-7 and V is TRBV5-1, with 11 nucleotides matching TRBD2. Per germline, CDR1 SGHRS and CDR2 YFSETQ. Trimming took 0 bases from V and 0 from J; bases not matched to a gene: 8. CDR3 size: 18 residues. The CDR3 DNA sequence: TGCGCCAGCAGCTTGGTTGGGCTAGCGGGAGGTGGCTCCTACGAGCAGTACTTC. Translating gives CASSLVGLAGGGSYEQYF.

V usage is TRBV27 and J usage is TRBJ2-1; TRBD2 agrees at 8 bases. The germline V gene has CDR1 MNHEY and CDR2 SMNVEV (reference sequence). Unmatched junction bases numbered 7, after V lost 1 base and J lost 5 bases. CDR3 size: 16 residues. The CDR3 spells CASSLYAGRGDNEQFF. The DNA for the CDR3 is TGTGCCAGCAGTTTATATGCCGGGAGGGGGGACAATGAGCAGTTCTTC.

This chain uses TRBV11-2 with TRBJ2-3; weak D call: TRBD2 (6 bases). This CDR3 spans 14 amino acids. Germline V gene lookup returns CDR1 SGHAT and CDR2 FQNNGV. V lost 2 bases, J lost 5 bases, and 11 bases lay in between. CDR3 protein: CASSLKGRRDTQYF. Written as DNA, the CDR3 is TGTGCCAGCAGCTTAAAAGGGAGGAGAGATACGCAGTATTTT.

The chain has TRBV4-1 and TRBJ1-1; tentative D call: TRBD1 (6 bases). V was shortened by 1 base and J by 4 bases, with 13 bases between the two germline ends. The CDR3 has 15 amino acids. Germline values: CDR1 MGHRA, CDR2 YSYEKL. CDR3 in amino acids: CASSQGGLGGTEAFF. The CDR3 DNA is TGCGCCAGCAGCCAAGGAGGTTTAGGGGGCACTGAAGCTTTCTTT.

The gene calls are TRBV4-1 and TRBJ1-5; D remains unclear. The germline gives CDR1 MGHRA, CDR2 YSYEKL. V gave up 5 bases and J gave up 6 bases, with 14 bases separating them. The CDR3 totals 14 residues. CDR3 sequence reads: CASSFGLGSQPQHF. CDR3 bases: TGCGCCAGCAGCTTCGGGCTAGGGAGTCAGCCCCAGCATTTT.

The CDR3 nucleotides are TGTGCCTGGAGCTCTAAGACAGGGGCCCCCTACGAGCAGTACTTC. Translation gives CAWSSKTGAPYEQYF. The J gene is TRBJ2-7, the V gene TRBV30; TRBD1 matches at 8 bases. Losses at the gene ends were 3 bases for V and 2 bases for J; bases not matched to a gene: 9. The CDR3 consists of 15 residues. From germline, CDR1 is GTSNPN and CDR2 SVGIG (reference sequence).

The gene calls are TRBV5-1 and TRBJ2-3; 9 nucleotides line up with TRBD1. J lost 2 bases, V lost 0 bases, and 13 bases had no gene match. This CDR3 comprises 19 residues. Germline lookup yields CDR1 SGHRS and CDR2 YFSETQ. CDR3 nucleotides: TGCGCCAGCAGCTTGGACGGGACAGGGCACACCCTTCTCACAGATACGCAGTATTTT. As protein: CASSLDGTGHTLLTDTQYF. Filled out from reference TRBV5-1 and TRBJ2-3, the complete variable domain reads KAGVTQTPRYLIKTRGQQVTLSCSPISGHRSVSWYQQTPGQGLQFLFEYFSETQRNKGNFPGRFSGRQFSNSRSEMNVSTLELGDSALYLCASSLDGTGHTLLTDTQYFGPGTRLTVL.

The genes are TRBV13 and TRBJ1-2, with D perhaps matching TRBD1 (5 bases). Germline CDR1 and CDR2: PRHDT and FYEKMQ (reference sequence). Trimming shortened V by 1 base and J by 4 bases, and 10 bases separated the two germline ends. The length of the CDR3 is 14 residues. CDR3 protein: CASSLEGTGYGYTF. CDR3 nucleotide sequence: TGTGCCAGCAGCTTAGAAGGGACCGGCTATGGCTACACCTTC.

The chain recombines TRBV6-6 with TRBJ2-7; unclear D gene. CDR1 is MNHNY and CDR2 is SVGAGI in the germline V gene (reference sequence). The CDR3 has 13 residues. Trimming pared 0 bases from V and 3 bases from J, leaving 6 bases between. The CDR3 region is CASSYSAFYEQYF. In nucleotides, the CDR3 is TGTGCCAGCAGTTACTCGGCCTTCTACGAGCAGTACTTC.

This clone has more than one count but fewer than ten. The chain links TRBV21-1 to TRBJ1-2. TRBV21-1 corresponds to a pseudogene. The CDR3 extends over 12 amino acids. CDR3 nucleotides: TGTGCCAGCAGCAAAGGACACTATGGCTACACCTTC. Encoded protein: CASSKGHYGYTF.

The rearrangement uses TRBV29-1 and TRBJ2-2, with unresolved D. This CDR3 has 13 residues. Trimming removed 7 bases at V and 1 base at J, with 10 bases between. Germline V lookup: CDR1 SQVTM, CDR2 ANQGSEA. The CDR3 loop is CSAELLNTGELFF. CDR3 sequence (DNA): TGCAGCGCCGAGCTACTGAACACCGGGGAGCTGTTTTTT.

The chain uses TRBV19 and TRBJ2-5, with 10 bases fitting TRBD2. From germline, CDR1 is LNHDA and CDR2 SQIVND (reference sequence). There are 14 residues in the CDR3. V dropped 6 bases and J dropped 4; count of bases not matched to a gene: 5. The DNA for the CDR3 is TGTGCCAGTAGCCCCGGGACTAGCGTAGAGACCCAGTACTTC. Its protein is CASSPGTSVETQYF.

The chain carries TRBV6-1 and TRBJ2-5; 7 bases fit TRBD1. Trimming took 5 bases from V and 1 from J; bases not matched to a gene: 1. There are 13 residues in the CDR3. Per germline, CDR1 MNHNS and CDR2 SASEGT. The chain's CDR3 is CASSRDSQETQYF. CDR3 nucleotide sequence: TGTGCCAGCAGTCGGGACAGCCAAGAGACCCAGTACTTC.

This chain links TRBV21-1 with TRBJ1-5; the D call of TRBD1 is as the table states it, not checked on the DNA. TRBV21-1 is assigned pseudogene status. The CDR3 covers 13 residues. CDR3 DNA: TGTGCCAGCAGCCCTACAGGGGCCCAGCCCCAGCATTTT. Its protein product is CASSPTGAQPQHF.

This chain joins TRBV7-4 and TRBJ1-1; 7 nucleotides match TRBD1. The CDR3 has 15 amino acids. Germline CDR1 reads SGHVT; CDR2 reads SQSDAQ. V lost 4 bases to trimming and J lost 5 bases; unmatched junction nucleotides: 10. The CDR3 loop reads CASSSVVPQGTEAFF. CDR3 coding DNA: TGTGCCAGCAGCTCCGTAGTCCCACAGGGGACTGAAGCTTTCTTT.

This CDR3 reads CSVLYSANTGELFF. CDR3 nucleotide sequence: TGCAGCGTGTTGTACAGTGCGAACACCGGGGAGCTGTTTTTT. The chain carries TRBV29-1 and TRBJ2-2; D gene uncertain. Germline CDR1 SQVTM, CDR2 ANQGSEA. This CDR3 is 14 amino acids long. The V end lost 6 bases, the J end lost 0 bases, and 11 bases lay between the germline ends.

CDR3 DNA sequence: TGCAGCGCTGGTGGGATGGGACAGGGCACCGGGGAGCTGTTTTTT. This translates into CSAGGMGQGTGELFF. The chain is built from TRBV29-1 and TRBJ2-2, with 9 nucleotides matching TRBD1. The CDR3 has 15 amino acids. V trimming: 7 bases; J trimming: 4 bases; junction bases outside the gene matches: 10. CDR1 and CDR2 from the germline V gene are SQVTM and ANQGSEA.

The gene calls are TRBV19 and TRBJ1-1; D uncertain. CDR1 is LNHDA and CDR2 is SQIVND in the germline V gene (reference sequence). The V and J ends lost 3 bases and 10 bases respectively, with 12 bases between them. The CDR3 is 12 amino acids. This CDR3 is CASSMSWDGAFF. CDR3 nucleotides: TGTGCCAGTAGTATGAGTTGGGATGGAGCTTTCTTT.

The sample holds a few counts of this clone. The gene calls are TRBV6-1 and TRBJ2-5, with a possible D match to TRBD1 (6 bases). Germline V lookup: CDR1 MNHNS, CDR2 SASEGT. V was shortened by 1 base and J by 2 bases, with 11 bases between the two germline ends. This CDR3 region has 15 residues. The CDR3 here is CASSEVWTVQETQYF. The CDR3 DNA reads as TGTGCCAGCAGTGAAGTATGGACAGTACAAGAGACCCAGTACTTC.

To note about this clone: The junction and the germline gene differ at one end; a read error may be behind it. The chain recombines TRBV9 with TRBJ2-2, with 7 nucleotides matching TRBD1. This CDR3 is built from 17 residues. CDR1 and CDR2 (germline): SGDLS, YYNGEE. CDR3 DNA sequence: TGTGCCAGCGGCGTCCCCCTCGACAGGGCGAACACCGGGGAGCTGTTTTTT. Translated: CASGVPLDRANTGELFF.

The rearrangement joins TRBV28 to TRBJ2-4; D is unclear. The CDR3 consists of 14 residues. Germline CDR1 reads MDHEN; CDR2 reads SYDVKM. V gave up 5 bases and J gave up 2 bases, with 10 bases separating them. CDR3 in amino acids: CASSLPASKNIQYF. The CDR3 DNA is TGTGCCAGCAGTCTACCTGCCTCCAAAAACATTCAGTACTTC. The variable domain in full, with the rest retrieved from reference TRBV28 and TRBJ2-4, is DVKVTQSSRYLVKRTGEKVFLECVQDMDHENMFWYRQDPGLGLRLIYFSYDVKMKEKGDIPEGYSVSREKKERFSLILESASTNQTSMYLCASSLPASKNIQYFGAGTRLSVL.

V is TRBV28 and J is TRBJ2-1; no reliable D call. The V end was cut by 2 bases, the J end by 0 bases, with 8 bases between. CDR3 length: 15 amino acids. Germline values: CDR1 MDHEN, CDR2 SYDVKM. The CDR3 DNA sequence: TGTGCCAGCAGTTTACTAGTCGGCTCCTACAATGAGCAGTTCTTC. Translation: CASSLLVGSYNEQFF. Complete variable domain (other parts from reference TRBV28 and TRBJ2-1): DVKVTQSSRYLVKRTGEKVFLECVQDMDHENMFWYRQDPGLGLRLIYFSYDVKMKEKGDIPEGYSVSREKKERFSLILESASTNQTSMYLCASSLLVGSYNEQFFGPGTRLTVL.

The chain combines TRBV12-5 with TRBJ1-1, with TRBD1 as a possible D gene (5 bases). The V gene lost 6 bases and the J gene lost 1 base, with 15 bases spanning the gap. This CDR3 spans 15 amino acids. Germline CDR1 and CDR2: LGHNT and FRNRAP. The CDR3 DNA reads as TGTGCTAGTGGATTCGGGGCGGCGGCGAACACTGAAGCTTTCTTT. Its protein product is CASGFGAAANTEAFF.

This sequence joins TRBV2 and TRBJ2-1, with D perhaps matching TRBD2 (5 bases). The ends were cut back, 1 base at V and 0 bases at J, with 7 bases in the middle. The germline V gene encodes CDR1 SNHLY and CDR2 FYNNEI. The CDR3 sequence is 15 residues long. CDR3 protein: CASSEGGSSYNEQFF. The CDR3 nucleotides read TGTGCCAGCAGTGAAGGTGGGAGCTCCTACAATGAGCAGTTCTTC.